This T cell receptor (beta chain) was observed in a study of T cell responses to AZD1222 COVID-19 vaccine. Broader study findings: Most donors were white British, females outnumbered males, and clonal diversity was possibly underestimated.

The germline gives CDR1 SGHNT, CDR2 YYREEE (reference sequence). The CDR3 has 15 amino acids. The V and J ends lost 4 bases and 4 bases respectively, with 17 bases between them. With respect to this clone: The antigen remains unidentified.

Sequencing used immunoSEQ multiplex PCR; TCRdb keeps in-frame clones, though not all of them. The sample has 150,000 to 200,000 clones, 85% to 95% seen once. The source material was peripheral blood, sampled on day 0 of AZD1222 vaccination. This chain uses TRBV5-4 with TRBJ1-2; D remains unclear. This receptor was identified in an adult in good health. Here the CDR3 reads CASSPRRSTGYGYTF. As DNA, the CDR3 is TGTGCCAGCAGCCCGCGGCGATCGACCGGCTATGGCTACACCTTC.